Each of the 28 T cell receptor beta chains below was sequenced from the same sample in a study of blood T cell repertoires in COVID-19. The table came from immunoSEQ multiplex PCR; TCRdb's copy has only in-frame clones and leaves some out. The data show some 130,000 clones, roughly 80% seen once. The sample comprised peripheral blood. The source is a man aged 55-75 years who had recovered from COVID-19.

This chain joins TRBV10-1 and TRBJ2-3, with 12 bases matching TRBD2. Germline V CDR1 and CDR2: WNHNN, SYGVQD (reference sequence). The CDR3 sequence is 15 residues long. After removal of 6 bases from V and 4 bases from J, the junction contained 5 bases not matched to a gene. DNA of the CDR3: TGCGCCAGCAGCCTAGCGGGGGGGCCGTCAGATACGCAGTATTTT. This gives the protein CASSLAGGPSDTQYF.

The chain links TRBV11-3 to TRBJ1-2; D remains ambiguous. The V end was cut by 7 bases, the J end by 6 bases, with 18 bases between. In germline, CDR1 is SGHNT, CDR2 YENEEA. The CDR3 length is 14 residues. The CDR3 region is CASTFDGVPNGYTF. The CDR3 nucleotides read TGTGCCAGCACCTTCGACGGGGTCCCCAATGGCTACACCTTC.

This clone was seen just once. This chain links TRBV6-5 with TRBJ2-2; D is possibly TRBD2 (6 bases). Germline CDR1 reads MNHEY; CDR2 reads SVGAGI. Trimming stripped 6 bases from V and 3 bases from J, with 11 bases between. CDR3 length: 14 amino acids. CDR3 nucleotides: TGTGCCAGCAGCCCCGGGACTTACACCGGGGAGCTGTTTTTT. Protein: CASSPGTYTGELFF.

V gene TRBV7-2 combines with J gene TRBJ2-7; TRBD2 matches 7 bases. CDR1 and CDR2 (germline): SGHTA, FQGNSA. The CDR3 runs to 16 residues. The trim removed 1 base at V and 2 bases at J, leaving 8 bases unmatched. In DNA, the CDR3 is TGTGCCAGCAGCTTAGGGGTCCCTAGCGGCCCCTACGAGCAGTACTTC. It is translated as CASSLGVPSGPYEQYF. The complete variable domain, with remaining parts taken from reference TRBV7-2 and TRBJ2-7, reads GAGVSQSPSNKVTEKGKDVELRCDPISGHTALYWYRQSLGQGLEFLIYFQGNSAPDKSGLPSDRFSAERTGGSVSTLTIQRTQQEDSAVYLCASSLGVPSGPYEQYFGPGTRLTVT.

This clone was counted a single time. This sequence joins TRBV19 and TRBJ1-4; D not resolved. CDR3 length: 15 amino acids. The germline V gene has CDR1 LNHDA and CDR2 SQIVND (reference sequence). Deletions cut 8 bases from V and 5 bases from J, with 18 bases between. The CDR3 sequence: CASASSATGNEKLFF. The CDR3 nucleotides are TGTGCCAGTGCCTCTTCGGCGACGGGGAATGAAAAACTGTTTTTT. The full variable domain, rest sourced from reference TRBV19 and TRBJ1-4, is DGGITQSPKYLFRKEGQNVTLSCEQNLNHDAMYWYRQDPGQGLRLIYYSQIVNDFQKGDIAEGYSVSREKKESFPLTVTSAQKNPTAFYLCASASSATGNEKLFFGSGTQLSVL.

V is TRBV2 and J is TRBJ2-4, with 13 nucleotides matching TRBD2. Trimming cost V 6 bases and J 1 base; bases outside gene matches: 3. Germline values: CDR1 SNHLY, CDR2 FYNNEI. The CDR3 runs 16 residues. The CDR3 DNA follows: TGTGCCAGCAGACAGGGACTAGCGGGGGCCAAAAACATTCAGTACTTC. It encodes CASRQGLAGAKNIQYF.

The CDR3 protein is CSVDSGDNTGELFF. CDR3 sequence (DNA): TGCAGCGTCGACAGCGGGGACAACACCGGGGAGCTGTTTTTT. This chain links TRBV29-1 with TRBJ2-2; 7 nucleotides agree with TRBD2. CDR1 is SQVTM, CDR2 ANQGSEA, per germline. This CDR3 is built from 14 residues. V was clipped by 6 bases and J by 2 bases; unmatched bases: 6.

The CDR3 region is CASSHPGTQYF. CDR3 nucleotide sequence: TGTGCCAGCAGTCACCCAGGCACCCAGTACTTC. The chain uses TRBV6-2 or TRBV6-3 and TRBJ2-5; D remains ambiguous. Trimming removed 5 bases from V and 8 bases from J, with 9 bases in between. Looked up from germline, CDR1 is MNHEY and CDR2 is SVGEGT. The length of the CDR3 is 11 residues.

V gene TRBV12-3 or TRBV12-4 combines with J gene TRBJ1-5; 7 bases are shared with TRBD1. Germline trimming cut 11 bases from V and 3 bases from J; bases unmatched to any gene: 7. The CDR3 is made up of 13 amino acids. The CDR3 DNA follows: TGTGCCTTTCAGACAGGGAACAATCAGCCCCAGCATTTT. Encoded protein: CAFQTGNNQPQHF.

The J gene is TRBJ2-1, the V gene TRBV6-2 or TRBV6-3, with a possible D match to TRBD1 (5 bases). This CDR3 has 15 residues. V was trimmed by 2 bases and J by 5 bases, leaving 13 bases between them. CDR1 MNHEY and CDR2 SVGEGT come from the germline V gene. CDR3 amino acids: CASSYAQTVNNEQFF. In DNA, the CDR3 is TGTGCCAGCAGTTACGCCCAGACAGTAAACAATGAGCAGTTCTTC.

This sequence joins TRBV13 and TRBJ2-7, with a possible D match to TRBD1 (5 bases). V lost 2 bases and J lost 7, with 15 bases in between. Germline CDR1 reads PRHDT; CDR2 reads FYEKMQ (reference sequence). The CDR3 totals 14 residues. This CDR3 is CASSLNQGAREQYF. In DNA, the CDR3 is TGTGCCAGCAGCTTAAATCAGGGTGCGCGGGAGCAGTACTTC.

This clone was recorded a few times. The genes are TRBV5-5 and TRBJ1-6; the D gene is possibly TRBD1 (5 bases). The CDR3 loop spans 15 amino acids. The V gene lost 0 bases and the J gene lost 7 bases, with 11 bases spanning the gap. Germline V gene sequence: CDR1 SGHKS, CDR2 YYEKEE (reference sequence). This chain's CDR3 is CASSLGRVENSPLHF. Here the CDR3 DNA reads TGTGCCAGCAGCTTGGGCAGGGTTGAAAATTCACCCCTCCACTTT.

This chain uses TRBV7-9 with TRBJ1-5; D gene unclear. CDR1 is SEHNR and CDR2 is FQNEAQ in the germline V gene (reference sequence). The CDR3 has 13 amino acids. V was pared by 4 bases and J by 5 bases, with 9 bases between. As DNA, the CDR3 is TGTGCCAGCAGCTACCGCGGTGATCAGCCCCAGCATTTT. Encoded protein: CASSYRGDQPQHF. The whole variable domain, filled in from reference TRBV7-9 and TRBJ1-5, reads DTGVSQNPRHKITKRGQNVTFRCDPISEHNRLYWYRQTLGQGPEFLTYFQNEAQLEKSRLLSDRFSAERPKGSFSTLEIQRTEQGDSAMYLCASSYRGDQPQHFGDGTRLSIL.

This chain joins TRBV5-4 and TRBJ2-3; no reliable D call. CDR1 is SGHNT, CDR2 YYREEE, per germline (reference sequence). The CDR3 spans 14 residues. V dropped 6 bases and J dropped 3 bases, with 14 bases sitting between them. For the CDR3, the DNA is TGTGCCAGCAATCCTGCCCCAACAACAGATACGCAGTATTTT. Protein: CASNPAPTTDTQYF.

The rearrangement uses TRBV6-2 or TRBV6-3 and TRBJ1-2; 8 nucleotides agree with TRBD1. CDR1 and CDR2 (germline): MNHEY, SVGEGT. V gave up 5 bases and J gave up 7 bases; unmatched junction bases: 3. This CDR3 has 12 amino acids. The CDR3 reads CASSPGQGGYTF. DNA of the CDR3: TGTGCCAGCAGTCCAGGACAGGGTGGCTACACCTTC.

The rearrangement joins TRBV30 to TRBJ1-2; D is unclear. The CDR3 contains 13 residues. The V end lost 0 bases, the J end lost 0 bases, and 5 bases lay between the germline ends. CDR1 and CDR2 (germline): GTSNPN, SVGIG (reference sequence). The CDR3 is CAWSVGTNYGYTF. The CDR3 DNA reads TGTGCCTGGAGTGTCGGTACTAACTATGGCTACACCTTC.

This sequence joins TRBV15 and TRBJ1-2; D is unresolved. V was trimmed by 0 bases and J by 0 bases, leaving 8 bases between them. Germline V gene lookup returns CDR1 LNHNV and CDR2 YYDKDF (reference sequence). There are 15 residues in the CDR3. CDR3: CATSREGAANYGYTF. CDR3 in DNA: TGTGCCACCAGCAGAGAGGGCGCAGCTAACTATGGCTACACCTTC.

This rearrangement joins TRBV6-5 to TRBJ1-4; maybe TRBD1 (6 bases). V was pared by 0 bases and J by 8 bases, with 7 bases between. There are 13 residues in the CDR3. Germline values: CDR1 MNHEY, CDR2 SVGAGI. CDR3 residues: CASSYSGQEKLFF. In DNA, the CDR3 is TGTGCCAGCAGTTACTCAGGACAGGAAAAACTGTTTTTT.

This clone was seen a few times. This sequence joins TRBV6-1 and TRBJ2-7, with D perhaps matching TRBD1 (6 bases). Germline V gives CDR1 MNHNS, CDR2 SASEGT. This CDR3 spans 16 amino acids. Trimming left V 3 bases short and J 1 base short, with 16 bases between. The CDR3 loop reads CASSDEDSGRSYEQYF. The CDR3 DNA reads TGTGCCAGCAGTGATGAGGACAGCGGCAGATCCTACGAGCAGTACTTC.

This clone was detected only a few times. This chain connects TRBV11-2 to TRBJ2-5; possibly TRBD2 for D (5 bases). Germline V gene sequence: CDR1 SGHAT, CDR2 FQNNGV. V gave up 1 base and J gave up 7 bases, with 10 bases separating them. The CDR3 is 13 residues long. Here the CDR3 reads CASSLGDRGTQYF. The DNA for the CDR3 is TGTGCCAGCAGCTTAGGTGACCGGGGGACCCAGTACTTC. The full variable domain, its missing parts supplied by reference TRBV11-2 and TRBJ2-5, is EAGVAQSPRYKIIEKRQSVAFWCNPISGHATLYWYQQILGQGPKLLIQFQNNGVVDDSQLPKDRFSAERLKGVDSTLKIQPAKLEDSAVYLCASSLGDRGTQYFGPGTRLLVL.

The rearrangement links TRBV4-3 to TRBJ2-7; D unclear. V lost 4 bases and J 4 bases, leaving 14 bases between the germline ends. The CDR3 loop spans 14 amino acids. Germline CDR1 and CDR2: LGHNA and YSLEER. CDR3 bases: TGCGCCAGCAGCCCCAGTCTCGATGCTTACGAGCAGTACTTC. Protein: CASSPSLDAYEQYF.

The chain links TRBV7-2 to TRBJ2-1; D might be TRBD1 (6 bases). CDR1 is SGHTA and CDR2 is FQGNSA in the germline V gene. CDR3 size: 13 residues. Trimming stripped 8 bases from V and 10 bases from J, with 18 bases between. The CDR3 DNA is TGTGCCAGCGGGGTTGCAGGGGCGATGGAGCAGTTCTTC. Amino acid sequence: CASGVAGAMEQFF.

The rearrangement joins TRBV5-1 to TRBJ2-7; no clear D. The germline gives CDR1 SGHRS, CDR2 YFSETQ. Between the trimmed V and J ends, which lost 0 bases and 2 bases, there was a span of 6 bases. This CDR3 region has 13 residues. The chain's CDR3 is CASSLAWPYEQYF. DNA of the CDR3: TGCGCCAGCAGCTTGGCCTGGCCCTACGAGCAGTACTTC.

The chain uses TRBV7-9 and TRBJ1-5, with TRBD1 as a possible D gene (5 bases). CDR1 SEHNR and CDR2 FQNEAQ come from the germline V gene (reference sequence). Trimming removed 5 bases at V and 4 bases at J, with 12 bases between. The CDR3 has 14 residues. CDR3: CASSTGAGNQPQHF. In DNA form, the CDR3 reads TGTGCCAGCAGCACCGGGGCGGGGAATCAGCCCCAGCATTTT.

This chain joins TRBV7-8 and TRBJ2-5; D perhaps matches TRBD1 (5 bases). The CDR3 is made up of 15 amino acids. Germline CDR1 is SGHVS and CDR2 is FQNEAQ. Trimming took off 0 bases at V and 0 bases at J, with 8 bases between the two ends. DNA for the CDR3: TGTGCCAGCAGCTTAGCTCGACAGTACCAAGAGACCCAGTACTTC. Protein: CASSLARQYQETQYF.

The chain carries TRBV6-2 or TRBV6-3 and TRBJ2-7; 14 bases fit TRBD2. Losses at the gene ends were 6 bases for V and 6 bases for J; bases not matched to a gene: 7. CDR1 is MNHEY and CDR2 is SVGEGT in the germline V gene. This CDR3 has 15 amino acids. This CDR3 reads CASSSGLAGVREQYF. CDR3 nucleotide sequence: TGTGCCAGCAGCTCGGGACTAGCGGGGGTACGCGAGCAGTACTTC.

The V and J genes are TRBV15 and TRBJ1-2; D gene uncertain. The germline gives CDR1 LNHNV, CDR2 YYDKDF (reference sequence). This CDR3 has 14 residues. Trimming cost V 1 base and J 8 bases, with 14 bases left between them. The CDR3, as DNA: TGTGCCACCAGCAGAGCGACAACAACCCTAGGCTACACCTTC. This gives the protein CATSRATTTLGYTF.

This clone was seen only a few times. The J gene is TRBJ2-4, the V gene TRBV12-3 or TRBV12-4; tentative D call: TRBD2 (5 bases). The CDR3 sequence is 13 residues long. V was cut by 3 bases and J by 9 bases, with 12 bases left in between. DNA of the CDR3: TGTGCCAGCAGTTTTCGTTCCGGAGGCATTCAGTACTTC. Amino acid sequence: CASSFRSGGIQYF.